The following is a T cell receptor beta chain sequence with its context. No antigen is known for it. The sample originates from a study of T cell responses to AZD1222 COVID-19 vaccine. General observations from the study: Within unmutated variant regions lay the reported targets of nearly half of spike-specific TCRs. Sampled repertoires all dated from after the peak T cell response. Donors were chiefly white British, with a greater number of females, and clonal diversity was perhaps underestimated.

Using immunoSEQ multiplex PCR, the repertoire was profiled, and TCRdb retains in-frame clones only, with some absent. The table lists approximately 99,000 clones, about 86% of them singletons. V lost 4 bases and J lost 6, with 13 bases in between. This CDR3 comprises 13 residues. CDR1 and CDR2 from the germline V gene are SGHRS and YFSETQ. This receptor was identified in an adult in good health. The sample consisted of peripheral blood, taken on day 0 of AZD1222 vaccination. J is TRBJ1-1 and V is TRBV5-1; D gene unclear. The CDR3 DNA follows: TGCGCCAGCAGCGCCGGTGATAGGGCTGAAGCTTTCTTT. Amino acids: CASSAGDRAEAFF.